This is a list of T cell receptor beta chains from one sample in a study of neoadjuvant anti-PD-1 for oral cavity cancer. Some clones are missing from TCRdb's copy, which holds only in-frame ones; the method was immunoSEQ multiplex PCR. Among around 81,000 clones listed, about four fifths were seen once. The source material was PBMCs, sampled before nivolumab (anti-PD-1) treatment. The origin of the receptors is a person aged 40-85 years with oral cavity squamous cell carcinoma. Each CDR3 is given with its conserved first and last residue. A D gene is named only where the DNA matches it firmly. The size field is filled for only some rows; it gives once, few, many or a size class.

d_gene,abundance,v_gene,j_gene,CDR3aa,CDR3nt
NA,NA,TRBV9,TRBJ2-2,CASSVAGNTGELFF,TGTGCCAGCAGCGTAGCCGGTAACACCGGGGAGCTGTTTTTT
NA,few,TRBV10-3,TRBJ2-1,CATAGAGGQNEQFF,TGTGCCACCGCGGGGGCTGGGGGTCAGAATGAGCAGTTCTTC
TRBD2,NA,TRBV9,TRBJ2-2,CASSVATSGYTGELFF,TGTGCCAGCAGCGTAGCTACTAGCGGCTACACCGGGGAGCTGTTTTTT
TRBD1,NA,TRBV2,TRBJ2-2,CASTDRGSAGELFF,TGTGCCAGCACCGACAGGGGAAGCGCCGGGGAGCTGTTTTTT
NA,NA,TRBV7-9,TRBJ2-6,CASSLADGQSSGANVLTF,TGTGCCAGCAGCTTAGCCGACGGGCAGAGCTCTGGGGCCAACGTCCTGACTTTC
NA,few,TRBV7-6,TRBJ2-5,CASSSRRMTETQYF,TGTGCCAGCAGCTCCCGGAGGATGACGGAGACCCAGTACTTC
NA,NA,TRBV6-5,TRBJ1-5,CASRMGRYSNQPQHF,TGTGCCAGCAGAATGGGGCGTTATAGCAATCAGCCCCAGCATTTT
TRBD1,NA,TRBV28,TRBJ2-7,CASSFEGRGRYEQYF,TGTGCCAGCAGTTTCGAGGGCAGGGGGCGGTACGAGCAGTACTTC
NA,NA,TRBV19,TRBJ2-1,CASSNQGGNEQFF,TGTGCCAGTAGTAACCAGGGAGGCAATGAGCAGTTCTTC
NA,NA,TRBV28,TRBJ2-5,CASTLGLTYQETQYF,TGTGCCAGCACTCTGGGGCTAACTTACCAAGAGACCCAGTACTTC
NA,NA,TRBV7-6,TRBJ1-1,CASSLEHGTEAFF,TGTGCCAGCAGCTTAGAACACGGAACTGAAGCTTTCTTT
NA,few,TRBV6-6,TRBJ1-1,CASSYSGGSTEAFF,TGTGCCAGCAGTTACTCGGGGGGGAGCACTGAAGCTTTCTTT
NA,NA,TRBV14,TRBJ2-1,CASSQGVGAKYNEQFF,TGTGCCAGCAGCCAAGGAGTAGGGGCGAAGTACAATGAGCAGTTCTTC
NA,NA,TRBV19,TRBJ2-7,CASSTGVFSKGIEQYF,TGTGCCAGTAGTACCGGGGTATTTAGTAAGGGGATTGAGCAGTACTTC
TRBD1,NA,TRBV4-1,TRBJ2-5,CASSPVTGGEEAQYF,TGCGCCAGCAGCCCAGTGACAGGGGGAGAAGAGGCCCAGTACTTC
NA,NA,TRBV30,TRBJ1-2,CAWSTGAAAGGYTF,TGTGCCTGGAGTACCGGGGCCGCTGCTGGTGGCTACACCTTC
TRBD2,NA,TRBV10-1,TRBJ2-3,CASSRAASGGSTDTQYF,TGCGCCAGCAGCCGGGCGGCTAGCGGGGGTTCCACAGATACGCAGTATTTT
NA,NA,TRBV2,TRBJ2-3,CASNRGGISSTDTQYF,TGTGCCAGCAATAGGGGCGGGATTTCTAGCACAGATACGCAGTATTTT
NA,NA,TRBV6-6,TRBJ2-3,CASSYYSHTDTQYF,TGTGCCAGCAGTTACTACAGCCACACAGATACGCAGTATTTT
NA,NA,TRBV7-7,TRBJ2-3,CASSHTQYF,TGTGCTAGCAGCCATACGCAGTATTTT
NA,NA,TRBV5-1,TRBJ2-7,CASSPGRVDSYEQYF,TGCGCCAGCAGCCCTGGTAGGGTCGACTCCTACGAGCAGTACTTC
NA,NA,TRBV29-1,TRBJ1-1,CSALNSPGNEAFF,TGCAGCGCTCTCAACTCCCCAGGGAATGAAGCTTTCTTT
TRBD2,NA,TRBV10-3,TRBJ2-1,CAPSGPTGAGGLEQFF,TGTGCCCCTAGTGGGCCCACCGGGGCGGGAGGGTTAGAGCAGTTCTTC
NA,NA,TRBV5-1,TRBJ2-2,CASSWEGSGELFF,TGCGCCAGCAGCTGGGAAGGGTCCGGGGAGCTGTTTTTT
NA,NA,TRBV18,TRBJ1-2,CASSPDGYGYTF,TGTGCCAGCTCACCGGACGGGTATGGCTACACCTTC
NA,NA,TRBV2,TRBJ1-5,CASRQLSNQPQHF,TGTGCCAGCCGACAGCTTAGCAATCAGCCCCAGCATTTT
NA,NA,TRBV6-1,TRBJ2-7,CASSERWGKYEQYF,TGTGCCAGCAGTGAAAGATGGGGAAAGTACGAGCAGTACTTC
NA,NA,TRBV6-1,TRBJ2-6,CASRGPSGANVLTF,TGTGCCAGTCGGGGACCTTCTGGGGCCAACGTCCTGACTTTC
TRBD2,NA,TRBV28,TRBJ2-7,CASSAPGLAGVWGEQYF,TGTGCCAGCAGTGCCCCGGGACTAGCGGGAGTCTGGGGCGAGCAGTACTTC
TRBD2,NA,TRBV19,TRBJ2-1,CASSIDLEAGGREQFF,TGTGCCAGTAGTATAGATCTAGAAGCGGGAGGGCGTGAGCAGTTCTTC
NA,NA,TRBV7-9,TRBJ1-1,CASSSARTEAFF,TGTGCCAGCAGCTCGGCCAGGACTGAAGCTTTCTTT
NA,NA,TRBV25-1,TRBJ1-1,CASSEIRAGEAFF,TGTGCCAGCAGTGAAATAAGGGCGGGAGAAGCTTTCTTT
NA,NA,TRBV4-1,TRBJ2-1,CASSAYRVYNEQFF,TGCGCCAGCAGCGCCTACAGGGTCTACAATGAGCAGTTCTTC
NA,NA,TRBV29-1,TRBJ2-2,CSVHPAGHNTGELFF,TGCAGCGTCCACCCTGCGGGACATAACACCGGGGAGCTGTTTTTT
TRBD2,NA,TRBV5-1,TRBJ2-7,CASSRGTSGRYEQYF,TGCGCCAGTTCTAGAGGGACTAGCGGGAGGTACGAGCAGTACTTC
TRBD1,NA,TRBV19,TRBJ1-2,CASSIQGAPSYGYTF,TGTGCCAGTAGTATTCAGGGGGCGCCATCCTATGGCTACACCTTC
NA,NA,TRBV6-1,TRBJ1-3,CASSGSRGGNTIYF,TGTGCCAGCAGTGGTTCCCGGGGAGGAAACACCATATATTTT
NA,NA,TRBV29-1,TRBJ1-2,CSVRQVGYTF,TGCAGCGTCAGACAGGTGGGCTACACCTTC
NA,NA,TRBV5-1,TRBJ2-7,CASSLGATRGEQYF,TGCGCCAGCAGCTTGGGCGCCACCAGGGGCGAGCAGTACTTC
TRBD2,NA,TRBV7-2,TRBJ2-7,CASSFGLAGREQYF,TGTGCCAGCAGCTTTGGACTAGCGGGACGCGAGCAGTACTTC
NA,NA,TRBV7-9,TRBJ2-2,CASSLSLNTGELFF,TGTGCCAGCAGCCTTTCCCTAAACACCGGGGAGCTGTTTTTT
NA,NA,TRBV6-1,TRBJ1-2,CASSELSVGGYTF,TGTGCCAGCAGTGAGTTGTCAGTTGGGGGCTACACCTTC
TRBD2,NA,TRBV5-1,TRBJ2-1,CASGGGVAGVYEQFF,TGCGCCAGCGGGGGCGGGGTAGCGGGAGTCTATGAGCAGTTCTTC
NA,NA,TRBV5-1,TRBJ1-2,CASNGPYGYTF,TGCGCCAGCAACGGGCCCTATGGCTACACCTTC
TRBD2,NA,TRBV2,TRBJ2-1,CASGARLAGAASSYNEQFF,TGTGCCAGCGGAGCGCGACTAGCGGGAGCGGCTAGCTCCTACAATGAGCAGTTCTTC
NA,NA,TRBV21-1,TRBJ2-3,CASSKARSTDTQYF,TGTGCCAGCAGCAAAGCTCGGTCCACAGATACGCAGTATTTT
TRBD2,NA,TRBV6-1,TRBJ2-7,CASSVKPPGTTNSYEQYF,TGTGCCAGCAGTGTTAAACCTCCTGGGACTACCAACTCCTACGAGCAGTACTTC
NA,once,TRBV6-5,TRBJ2-7,CASRSGYEQYF,TGTGCCAGCAGGAGCGGCTACGAGCAGTACTTC
NA,NA,TRBV5-1,TRBJ2-2,CASRDEDTGELFF,TGCGCCAGCAGGGACGAGGACACCGGGGAGCTGTTTTTT
TRBD1,NA,TRBV6-1,TRBJ1-2,CASSEALQGDGYTF,TGTGCCAGCAGTGAAGCGCTTCAGGGGGACGGCTACACCTTC
TRBD1,NA,TRBV6-5,TRBJ1-5,CASSTGERNQPQHF,TGTGCCAGCAGCACAGGGGAACGAAATCAGCCCCAGCATTTT
NA,NA,TRBV27,TRBJ2-5,CASSTTAGEGYAPRETQYF,TGTGCCAGCAGCACAACGGCAGGGGAAGGATATGCCCCGAGGGAGACCCAGTACTTC
TRBD2,NA,TRBV9,TRBJ2-3,CASSVAAGTSTDTQYF,TGTGCCAGCAGCGTAGCAGCGGGGACGAGCACAGATACGCAGTATTTT
TRBD2,NA,TRBV9,TRBJ2-3,CASSGTSGTDTQYF,TGTGCCAGCAGTGGGACTAGCGGCACAGATACGCAGTATTTT
TRBD2,once,TRBV9,TRBJ2-2,CASRREGRNTGELFF,TGTGCCAGCCGGCGGGAGGGACGAAACACCGGGGAGCTGTTTTTT
NA,NA,TRBV28,TRBJ2-7,CASGSTVPYEQYF,TGTGCCAGCGGGTCGACAGTTCCCTACGAGCAGTACTTC